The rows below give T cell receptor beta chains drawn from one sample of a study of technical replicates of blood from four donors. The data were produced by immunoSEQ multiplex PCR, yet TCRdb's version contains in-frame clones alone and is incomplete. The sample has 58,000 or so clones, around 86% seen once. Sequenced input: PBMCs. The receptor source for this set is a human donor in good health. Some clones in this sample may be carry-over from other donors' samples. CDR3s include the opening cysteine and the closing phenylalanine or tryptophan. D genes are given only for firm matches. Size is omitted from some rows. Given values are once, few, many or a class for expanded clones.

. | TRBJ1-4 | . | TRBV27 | TGTGCCAGCAGTTTACAGGGTCCTTTTAATGAAAAACTGTTTTTT | CASSLQGPFNEKLFF
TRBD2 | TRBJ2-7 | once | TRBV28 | TGTGCCAGCAGTTTCCGTACTAGCGTGCAGTACTTC | CASSFRTSVQYF
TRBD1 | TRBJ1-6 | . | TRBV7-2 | TGTGCCAGCAGCCCCCGCAGGGGGAATTCACCCCTCCACTTT | CASSPRRGNSPLHF
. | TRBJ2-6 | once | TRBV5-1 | TGCGCCAGCAGCTTAACAGGCTCTGGGGCCAACGTCCTGACTTTC | CASSLTGSGANVLTF
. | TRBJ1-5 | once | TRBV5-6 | TGTGCCAGCAGCGCCGGTGGGCCCCAGCATTTT | CASSAGGPQHF
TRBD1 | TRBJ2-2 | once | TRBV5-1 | TGCGCCAGCAGCCAGATGGACAGGGTTGGCTCCGGGGAGCTGTTTTTT | CASSQMDRVGSGELFF
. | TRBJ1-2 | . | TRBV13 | TGTGCCAGCAGCTTAGGGCGGACAGTCTATGGCTACACCTTC | CASSLGRTVYGYTF
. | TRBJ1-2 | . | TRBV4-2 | TGTGCCAGCAGCCAAGGGGCTCGAACCCCGAACTATGGCTACACCTTC | CASSQGARTPNYGYTF
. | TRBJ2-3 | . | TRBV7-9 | TGTGCCAGCAGCTTAAGCGGGCCTAGCACAGATACGCAGTATTTT | CASSLSGPSTDTQYF
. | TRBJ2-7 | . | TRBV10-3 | TGTGCCATCAGTGAGGACCCCGGGACATACTACGAGCAGTACTTC | CAISEDPGTYYEQYF
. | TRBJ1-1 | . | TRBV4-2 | TGTGCCAGCAGCCAAGAGGGAGGCCGGGGGGCGACTGAAGCTTTCTTT | CASSQEGGRGATEAFF
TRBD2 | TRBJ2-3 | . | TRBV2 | TGTGCCAGCATTTCGACTAGCGGGCGGCCTCCGACGCAGTATTTT | CASISTSGRPPTQYF
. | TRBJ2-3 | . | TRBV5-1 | TGCGCCAGCAGCTCGGGAAGCACAGATACGCAGTATTTT | CASSSGSTDTQYF
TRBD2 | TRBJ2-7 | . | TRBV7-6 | TGTGCCAGCAGCCAACTAGCGGATATACCTTACGAGCAGTACTTC | CASSQLADIPYEQYF
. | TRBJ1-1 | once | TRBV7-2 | TGTGCCAGCAGCTTTCTCCCTACGGGGACTGAAGCTTTCTTT | CASSFLPTGTEAFF
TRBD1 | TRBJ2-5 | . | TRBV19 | TGTGCCAGTAGTGAGCAGGGGGTGGAAGAGACCCAGTACTTC | CASSEQGVEETQYF
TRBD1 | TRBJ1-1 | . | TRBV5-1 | TGCGCCAGCAGCTTGGCCGGACAGGGGGTCACTGAAGCTTTCTTT | CASSLAGQGVTEAFF
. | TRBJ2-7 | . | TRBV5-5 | TGTGCCAGCAGCTTGCTGCCCCCGCGGGACGAGCAGTACTTC | CASSLLPPRDEQYF
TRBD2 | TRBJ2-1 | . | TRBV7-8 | TGTGCCAGCAGCCCCCCTAGCGGGAGGGGGTACAATGAGCAGTTCTTC | CASSPPSGRGYNEQFF
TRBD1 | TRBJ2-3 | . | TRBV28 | TGTGCCAGCAGGCGGACAGGGGCCGGCACAGATACGCAGTATTTT | CASRRTGAGTDTQYF
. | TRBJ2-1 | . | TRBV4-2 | TGTGCCAGCAGCCAAGATGTCCTAGCGAGGGAGCAGTTCTTC | CASSQDVLAREQFF
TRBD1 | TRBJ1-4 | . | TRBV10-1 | TGCGCCAGCAGTGAGGGGACAGGAGGGCAACTGTTTTTT | CASSEGTGGQLFF
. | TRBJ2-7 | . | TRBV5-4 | TGTGCCAGCAGCCAGGGGTCGGCAGCCCCGGGCGAGCAGTACTTC | CASSQGSAAPGEQYF
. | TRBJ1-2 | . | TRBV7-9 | TGTGCCAGCACCCCCTCTGCCCAGGTGGCCTATGGCTACACCTTC | CASTPSAQVAYGYTF
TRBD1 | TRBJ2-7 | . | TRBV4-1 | TGCGCCAGCAGCCAGCCGACCCTGGGACAGGGGGACTACGAGCAGTACTTC | CASSQPTLGQGDYEQYF
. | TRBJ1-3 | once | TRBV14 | TGTGCCAGCACCGGGACACCTCGAAATAGTGGAAACACCATATATTTT | CASTGTPRNSGNTIYF
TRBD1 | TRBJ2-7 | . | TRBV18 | TGTGCCAGCTCGCAAGGACAGGGCTTAACCCCCTACGAGCAGTACTTC | CASSQGQGLTPYEQYF
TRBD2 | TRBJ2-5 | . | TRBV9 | TGTGCCAGCAGCGCTATGGGCGGGGGGGCAGGGGAGACCCAGTACTTC | CASSAMGGGAGETQYF
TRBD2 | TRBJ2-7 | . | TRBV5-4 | TGTGCCAGCAGCCAGACTAGCGGGAGGGCCGGGGAGCAGTACTTC | CASSQTSGRAGEQYF
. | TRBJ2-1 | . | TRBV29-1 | TGCAGCGTTCAAGAGGGGCTTGAGCAGTTCTTC | CSVQEGLEQFF
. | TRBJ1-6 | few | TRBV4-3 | TGCGCCAGCAGCCAAGAGTGGGGAGGTAATTCACCCCTCCACTTT | CASSQEWGGNSPLHF
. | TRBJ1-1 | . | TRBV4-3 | TGCGCCAGCAGCCAAAGGCCCCGGGGGGACACTGAAGCTTTCTTT | CASSQRPRGDTEAFF
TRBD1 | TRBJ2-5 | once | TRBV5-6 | TGTGCCAGCAGCTTGGGGACAGGGGTTGGAGAGACCCAGTACTTC | CASSLGTGVGETQYF
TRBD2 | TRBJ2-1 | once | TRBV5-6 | TGTGCCAGCATAGAGAGCGGGACTAGCTTAGTCAATGAGCAGTTCTTC | CASIESGTSLVNEQFF
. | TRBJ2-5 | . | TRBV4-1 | TGCGCCAGCAGCCTGGGCGTAGGCCAAGAGACCCAGTACTTC | CASSLGVGQETQYF
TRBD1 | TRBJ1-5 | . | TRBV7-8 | TGTGCCAGCAGCTTCCGACAGGGGAATCAGCCCCAGCATTTT | CASSFRQGNQPQHF
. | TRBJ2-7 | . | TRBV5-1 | TGCGCCAGCAGCTTGGAGTCGGGGTCCTACGAGCAGTACTTC | CASSLESGSYEQYF
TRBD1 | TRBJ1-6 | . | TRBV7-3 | TGTGCCAGCAGCTTATCCCCAGGGGGCAATTCACCCCTCCACTTT | CASSLSPGGNSPLHF
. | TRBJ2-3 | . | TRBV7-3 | TGTGCCAGCAGCCAGGGGAGGGGGATGGGGTCGGATACGCAGTATTTT | CASSQGRGMGSDTQYF
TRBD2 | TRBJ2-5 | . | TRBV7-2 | TGTGCCAGCAGCTTAGGGGTTAGCGGGAGGGCCGGGACCCAGTACTTC | CASSLGVSGRAGTQYF
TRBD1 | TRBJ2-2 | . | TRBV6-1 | TGTGCCAGCAGGAGACAGGGTTCGGTCACCGGGGAGCTGTTTTTT | CASRRQGSVTGELFF
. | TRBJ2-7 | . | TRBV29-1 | TGCAGCGTTGAGTCCAGTCCCTACGAGCAGTACTTC | CSVESSPYEQYF
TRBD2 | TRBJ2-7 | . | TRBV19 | TGTGCCAGTAGTTTGCTAGCGGGCTTCAACTACGAGCAGTACTTC | CASSLLAGFNYEQYF
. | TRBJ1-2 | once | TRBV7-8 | TGTGCCAGCAGCACGGACAGTGGCTATGGCTACACCTTC | CASSTDSGYGYTF
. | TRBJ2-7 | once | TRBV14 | TGTGCCAGCAGCCAACCGCGGGGGCTAACCTACGAGCAGTACTTC | CASSQPRGLTYEQYF
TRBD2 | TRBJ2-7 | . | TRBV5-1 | TGCGCCAGCAGTTCGAGCGGGATTGGTATTTACGAGCAGTACTTC | CASSSSGIGIYEQYF
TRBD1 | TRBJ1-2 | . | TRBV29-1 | TGCAGCGCCACCGGGACAGGGGGTAACTATGGCTACACCTTC | CSATGTGGNYGYTF
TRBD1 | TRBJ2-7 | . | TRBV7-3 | TGTGCCAGCAGCCTAAGTGGGACAGGGAAAACCCAGCAGTACTTC | CASSLSGTGKTQQYF
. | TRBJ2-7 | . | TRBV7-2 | TGTGCCAGCAGTTATACTGGACAGATACCGGGCTACGAGCAGTACTTC | CASSYTGQIPGYEQYF
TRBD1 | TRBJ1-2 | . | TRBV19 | TGTGCCAGTAGTATGGGACAGGTCGGTGGCTACACCTTC | CASSMGQVGGYTF
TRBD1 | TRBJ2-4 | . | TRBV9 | TGTGCCAGCAACCCCGGGACAGGGGTGGACATTCAGTACTTC | CASNPGTGVDIQYF
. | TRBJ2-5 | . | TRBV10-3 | TGTGCCGTCTTACAGGGCCTCGGGGAGACCCAGTACTTC | CAVLQGLGETQYF
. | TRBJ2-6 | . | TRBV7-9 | TGTGCCAGCAGCTTAGTAGGGGGCTCTGGGGCCAACGTCCTGACTTTC | CASSLVGGSGANVLTF
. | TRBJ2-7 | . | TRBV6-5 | TGTGCCAGCAGCCGTTCAGGGGTGCAGGCCTACGAGCAGTACTTC | CASSRSGVQAYEQYF
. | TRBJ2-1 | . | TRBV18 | TGTGCCAGCTCACAAGTCCCGGGGGGCCCGAATGAGCAGTTCTTC | CASSQVPGGPNEQFF
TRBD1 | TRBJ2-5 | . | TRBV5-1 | TGCGCCAGCAGCACAGGGACAGCTCAAGAGACCCAGTACTTC | CASSTGTAQETQYF
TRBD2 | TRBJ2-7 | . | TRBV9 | TGTGCCAGCAGCGTAGGGGGCGGGAGGGTGCAGTACTTC | CASSVGGGRVQYF
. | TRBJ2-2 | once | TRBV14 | TGTGCCAGCAGCCAAGTAGGGGAGGTAAGCACCGGGGAGCTGTTTTTT | CASSQVGEVSTGELFF